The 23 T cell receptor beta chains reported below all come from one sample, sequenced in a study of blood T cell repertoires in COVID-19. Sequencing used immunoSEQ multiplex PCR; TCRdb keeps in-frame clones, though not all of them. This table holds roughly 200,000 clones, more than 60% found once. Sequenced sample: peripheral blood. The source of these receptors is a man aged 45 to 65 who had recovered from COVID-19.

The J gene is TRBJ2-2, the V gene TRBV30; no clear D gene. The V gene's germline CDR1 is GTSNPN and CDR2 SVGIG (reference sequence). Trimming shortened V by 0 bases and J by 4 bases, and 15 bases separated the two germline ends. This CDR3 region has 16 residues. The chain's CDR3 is CAWSVLRRSSTGELFF. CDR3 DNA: TGTGCCTGGAGTGTACTTCGGAGATCGAGCACCGGGGAGCTGTTTTTT.

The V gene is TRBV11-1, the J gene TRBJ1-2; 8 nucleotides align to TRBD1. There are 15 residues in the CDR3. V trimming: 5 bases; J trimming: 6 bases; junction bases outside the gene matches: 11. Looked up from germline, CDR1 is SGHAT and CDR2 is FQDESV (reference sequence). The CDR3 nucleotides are TGTGCCAGCAGCCCGACTGGACAGGGTTTAAATGGCTACACCTTC. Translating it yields CASSPTGQGLNGYTF.

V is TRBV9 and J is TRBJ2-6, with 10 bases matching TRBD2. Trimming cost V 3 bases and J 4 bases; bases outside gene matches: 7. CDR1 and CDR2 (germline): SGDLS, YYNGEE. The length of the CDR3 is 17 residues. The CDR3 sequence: CASSAAGGSGGANVLTF. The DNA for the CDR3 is TGTGCCAGCAGCGCAGCGGGAGGGTCCGGGGGGGCCAACGTCCTGACTTTC.

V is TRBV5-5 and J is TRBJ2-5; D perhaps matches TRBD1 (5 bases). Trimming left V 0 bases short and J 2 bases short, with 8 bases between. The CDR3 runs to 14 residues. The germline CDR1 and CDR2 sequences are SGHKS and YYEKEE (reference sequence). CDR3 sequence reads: CASSLEAGQETQYF. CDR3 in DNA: TGTGCCAGCAGCTTGGAGGCAGGGCAAGAGACCCAGTACTTC. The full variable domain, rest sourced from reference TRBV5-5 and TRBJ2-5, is DAGVTQSPTHLIKTRGQQVTLRCSPISGHKSVSWYQQVLGQGPQFIFQYYEKEERGRGNFPDRFSARQFPNYSSELNVNALLLGDSALYLCASSLEAGQETQYFGPGTRLLVL.

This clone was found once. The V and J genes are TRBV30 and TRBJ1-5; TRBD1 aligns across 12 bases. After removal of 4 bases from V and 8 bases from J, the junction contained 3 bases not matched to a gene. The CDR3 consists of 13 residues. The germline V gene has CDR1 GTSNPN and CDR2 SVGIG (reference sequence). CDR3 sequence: CAWTGTGGEPQHF. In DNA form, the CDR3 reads TGTGCCTGGACCGGGACAGGGGGCGAGCCCCAGCATTTT.

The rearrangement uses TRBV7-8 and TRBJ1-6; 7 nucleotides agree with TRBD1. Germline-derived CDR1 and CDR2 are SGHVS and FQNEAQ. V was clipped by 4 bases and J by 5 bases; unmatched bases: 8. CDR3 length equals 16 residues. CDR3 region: CASSSRQGYNNSPLHF. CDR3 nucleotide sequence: TGTGCCAGCAGCTCTCGACAGGGTTACAATAATTCACCCCTCCACTTT.

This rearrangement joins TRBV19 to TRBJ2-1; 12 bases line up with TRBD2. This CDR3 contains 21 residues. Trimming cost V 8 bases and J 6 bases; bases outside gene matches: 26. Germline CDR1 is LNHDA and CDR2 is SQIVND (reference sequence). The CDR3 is CASPNGQVRTSGTALRNEQFF. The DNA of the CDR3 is TGTGCCAGTCCAAATGGACAGGTTAGGACTAGCGGGACGGCGTTACGCAATGAGCAGTTCTTC.

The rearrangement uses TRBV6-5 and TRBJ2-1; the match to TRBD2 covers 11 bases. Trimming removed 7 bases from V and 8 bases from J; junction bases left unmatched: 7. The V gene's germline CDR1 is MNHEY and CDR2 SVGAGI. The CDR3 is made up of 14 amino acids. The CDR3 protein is CASNPPGLADEQFF. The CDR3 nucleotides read TGTGCCAGCAACCCACCGGGACTAGCGGATGAGCAGTTCTTC.

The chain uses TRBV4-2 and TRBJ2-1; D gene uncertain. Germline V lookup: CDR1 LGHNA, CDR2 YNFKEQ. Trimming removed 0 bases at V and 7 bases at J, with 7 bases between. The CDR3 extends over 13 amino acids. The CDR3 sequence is CASSQEFVNEQFF. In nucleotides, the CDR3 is TGTGCCAGCAGCCAAGAGTTCGTGAATGAGCAGTTCTTC.

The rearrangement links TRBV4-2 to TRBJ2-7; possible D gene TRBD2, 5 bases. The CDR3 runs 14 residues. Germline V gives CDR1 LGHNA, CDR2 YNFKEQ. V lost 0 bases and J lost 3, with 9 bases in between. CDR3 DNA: TGTGCCAGCAGCCAAGACCTCCGGGACTACGAGCAGTACTTC. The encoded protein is CASSQDLRDYEQYF.

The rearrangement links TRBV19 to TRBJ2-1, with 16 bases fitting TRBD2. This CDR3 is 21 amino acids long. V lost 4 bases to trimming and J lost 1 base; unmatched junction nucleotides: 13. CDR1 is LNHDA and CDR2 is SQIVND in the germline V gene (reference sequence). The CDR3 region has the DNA TGTGCCAGTAGTACCCCCACGGGACTAGCGGGAGGGCCACCTTCCTACAATGAGCAGTTCTTC. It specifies CASSTPTGLAGGPPSYNEQFF.

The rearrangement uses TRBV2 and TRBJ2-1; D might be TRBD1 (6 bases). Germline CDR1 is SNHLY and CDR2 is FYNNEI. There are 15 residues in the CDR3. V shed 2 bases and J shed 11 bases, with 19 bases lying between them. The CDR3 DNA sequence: TGTGCCAGCAGTGAACGTTTACTACAGGGTTTCAAGCAGTTCTTC. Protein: CASSERLLQGFKQFF.

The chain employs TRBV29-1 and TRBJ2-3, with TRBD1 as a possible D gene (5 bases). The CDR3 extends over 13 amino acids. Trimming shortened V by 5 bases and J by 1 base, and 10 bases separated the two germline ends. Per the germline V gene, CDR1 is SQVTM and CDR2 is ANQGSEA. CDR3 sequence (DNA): TGCAGCGTTTCAACAGGTGGCACAGATACGCAGTATTTT. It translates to CSVSTGGTDTQYF.

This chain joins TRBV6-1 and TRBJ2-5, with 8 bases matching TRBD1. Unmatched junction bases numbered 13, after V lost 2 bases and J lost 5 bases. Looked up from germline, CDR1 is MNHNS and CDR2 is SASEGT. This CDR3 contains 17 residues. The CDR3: CASSESAPGGTLETQYF. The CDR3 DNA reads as TGTGCCAGCAGTGAAAGTGCCCCAGGGGGCACCTTGGAGACCCAGTACTTC.

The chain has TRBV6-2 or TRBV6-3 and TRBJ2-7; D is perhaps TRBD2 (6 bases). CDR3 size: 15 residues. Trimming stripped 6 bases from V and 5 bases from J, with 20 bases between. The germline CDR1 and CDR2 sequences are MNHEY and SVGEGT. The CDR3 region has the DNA TGTGCCAGCAGCCCCTTTTCGGGGGTAAACGACGAGCAGTACTTC. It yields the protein CASSPFSGVNDEQYF.

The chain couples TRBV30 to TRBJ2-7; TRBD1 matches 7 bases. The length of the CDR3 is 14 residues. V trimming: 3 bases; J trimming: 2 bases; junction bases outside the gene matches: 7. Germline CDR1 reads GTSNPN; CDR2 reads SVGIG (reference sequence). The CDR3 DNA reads TGTGCCTGGAGCCCCGGGACAGTGGCCTACGAGCAGTACTTC. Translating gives CAWSPGTVAYEQYF.

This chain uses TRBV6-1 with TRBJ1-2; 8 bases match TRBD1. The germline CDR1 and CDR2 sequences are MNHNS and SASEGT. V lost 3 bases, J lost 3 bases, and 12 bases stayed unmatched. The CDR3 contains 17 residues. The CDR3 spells CASSENGRQGADYGYTF. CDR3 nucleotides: TGTGCCAGCAGTGAGAATGGGCGGCAGGGGGCTGACTATGGCTACACCTTC.

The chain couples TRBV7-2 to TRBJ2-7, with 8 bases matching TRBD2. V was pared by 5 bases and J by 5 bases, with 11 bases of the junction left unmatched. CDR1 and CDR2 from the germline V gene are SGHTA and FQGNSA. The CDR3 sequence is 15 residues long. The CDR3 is CASSKGREGGNEQYF. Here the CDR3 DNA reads TGTGCCAGCAGCAAGGGACGGGAGGGAGGCAACGAGCAGTACTTC.

Here the CDR3 DNA reads TGTGCCAGCAGTCCTGAAGTGGGGGCGTCTGGCTACACCTTC. Translation gives CASSPEVGASGYTF. V usage is TRBV27 and J usage is TRBJ1-2; D is possibly TRBD1 (6 bases). CDR1 is MNHEY and CDR2 is SMNVEV in the germline V gene (reference sequence). This CDR3 contains 14 residues. Trimming pared 5 bases from V and 7 bases from J, leaving 17 bases between.

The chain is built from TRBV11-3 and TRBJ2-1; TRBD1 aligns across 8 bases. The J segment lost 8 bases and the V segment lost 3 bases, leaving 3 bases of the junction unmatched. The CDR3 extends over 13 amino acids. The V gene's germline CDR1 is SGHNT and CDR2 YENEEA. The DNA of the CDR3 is TGTGCCAGCAGCTTTAACAGGGGGGATGAGCAGTTCTTC. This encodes CASSFNRGDEQFF.

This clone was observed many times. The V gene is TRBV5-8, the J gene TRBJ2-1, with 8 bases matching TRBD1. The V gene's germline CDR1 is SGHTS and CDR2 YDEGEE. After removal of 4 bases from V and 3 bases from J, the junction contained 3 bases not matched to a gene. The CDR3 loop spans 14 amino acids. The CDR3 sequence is CASSRQGNYNEQFF. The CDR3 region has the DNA TGTGCCAGCAGCCGACAGGGGAACTACAATGAGCAGTTCTTC.

The CDR3 bases are TGTGCCAGCAGCGACTTCCTAGCGGGCTACAGCGCGGATGAGCAGTTCTTC. The encoded protein is CASSDFLAGYSADEQFF. The chain joins TRBV5-6 to TRBJ2-1, with 8 bases identical to TRBD2. Germline V lookup: CDR1 SGHDT, CDR2 YYEEEE. CDR3 length: 17 residues. The ends lost 4 bases at V and 8 bases at J; junction bases unmatched: 17.

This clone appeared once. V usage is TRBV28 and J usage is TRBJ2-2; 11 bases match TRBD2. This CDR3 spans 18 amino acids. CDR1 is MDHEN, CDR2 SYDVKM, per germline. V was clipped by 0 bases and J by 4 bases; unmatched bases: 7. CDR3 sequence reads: CASSLWLAGGSGTGELFF. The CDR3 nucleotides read TGTGCCAGCAGTTTATGGCTAGCGGGAGGTTCGGGCACCGGGGAGCTGTTTTTT.